This T cell receptor beta chain was captured in a study of blood T cell repertoires in COVID-19. This clone showed up just once. Other DNA sequences within the sample encode an identical CDR3. Clones were sequenced by immunoSEQ multiplex PCR, and TCRdb holds only the in-frame ones, with some missing. The sample lists some 200,000 clones; around 84% were seen once. V trimming: 0 bases; J trimming: 4 bases; junction bases outside the gene matches: 12. Germline CDR1 MGHRA, CDR2 YSYEKL. This CDR3 has 18 amino acids. The material sequenced was peripheral blood. This receptor was taken from a human donor in a cohort sampled during active COVID-19. The V call is TRBV4-1, the J call TRBJ2-1; the match to TRBD2 covers 7 bases. The CDR3 sequence: CASSQDSRAGFLYNEQFF. CDR3 coding DNA: TGCGCCAGCAGCCAAGACTCACGAGCGGGATTCCTTTACAATGAGCAGTTCTTC.